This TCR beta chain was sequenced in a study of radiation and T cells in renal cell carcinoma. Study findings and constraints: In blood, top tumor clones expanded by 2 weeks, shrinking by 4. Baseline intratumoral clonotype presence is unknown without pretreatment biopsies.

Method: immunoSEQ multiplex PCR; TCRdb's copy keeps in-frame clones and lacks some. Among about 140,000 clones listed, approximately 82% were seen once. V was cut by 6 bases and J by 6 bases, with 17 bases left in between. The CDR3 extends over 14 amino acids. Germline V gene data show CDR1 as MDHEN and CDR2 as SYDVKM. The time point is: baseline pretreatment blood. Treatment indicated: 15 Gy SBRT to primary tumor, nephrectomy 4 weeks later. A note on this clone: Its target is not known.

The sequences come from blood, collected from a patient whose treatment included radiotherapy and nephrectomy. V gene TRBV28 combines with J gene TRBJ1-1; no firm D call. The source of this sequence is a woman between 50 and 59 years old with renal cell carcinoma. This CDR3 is CASRLGVSSAEAFF. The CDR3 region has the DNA TGTGCCAGCAGGTTAGGAGTCTCGAGCGCTGAAGCTTTCTTT.